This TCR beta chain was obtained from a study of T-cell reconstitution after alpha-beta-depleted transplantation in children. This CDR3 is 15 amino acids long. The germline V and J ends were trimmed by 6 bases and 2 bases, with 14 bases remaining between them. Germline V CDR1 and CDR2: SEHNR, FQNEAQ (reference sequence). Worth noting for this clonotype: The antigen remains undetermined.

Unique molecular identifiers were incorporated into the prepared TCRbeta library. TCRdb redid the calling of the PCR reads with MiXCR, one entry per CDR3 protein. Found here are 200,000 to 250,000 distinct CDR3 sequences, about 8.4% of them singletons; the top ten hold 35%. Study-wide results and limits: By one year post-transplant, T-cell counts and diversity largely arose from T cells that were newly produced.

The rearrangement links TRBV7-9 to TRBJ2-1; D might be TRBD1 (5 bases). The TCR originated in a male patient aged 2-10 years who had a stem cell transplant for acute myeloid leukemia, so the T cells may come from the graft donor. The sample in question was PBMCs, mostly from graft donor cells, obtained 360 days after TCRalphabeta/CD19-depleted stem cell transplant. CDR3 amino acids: CASRTTDSTYNEQFF. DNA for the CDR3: TGTGCCAGCAGAACAACCGACAGTACCTACAATGAGCAGTTCTTC.